This TCR beta chain comes out of a study of blood T cell repertoires in COVID-19. CDR3 length equals 16 residues. The germline V gene has CDR1 MDHEN and CDR2 SYDVKM. After removal of 4 bases from V and 2 bases from J, the junction contained 8 bases not matched to a gene. TCRdb's copy holds only in-frame clones and misses some; the assay was immunoSEQ multiplex PCR. Found here are around 260,000 clones, less than 90% of them singletons; the top ten hold about an eighth. The sequence came from a human donor in a cohort sampled during active COVID-19. This chain connects TRBV28 to TRBJ2-1; 7 bases align to TRBD2. The specimen was peripheral blood. CDR3 nucleotide sequence: TGTGCCAGCAGTTCCCCAGGCGCGGGAGCCTACAATGAGCAGTTCTTC. The encoded protein is CASSSPGAGAYNEQFF.